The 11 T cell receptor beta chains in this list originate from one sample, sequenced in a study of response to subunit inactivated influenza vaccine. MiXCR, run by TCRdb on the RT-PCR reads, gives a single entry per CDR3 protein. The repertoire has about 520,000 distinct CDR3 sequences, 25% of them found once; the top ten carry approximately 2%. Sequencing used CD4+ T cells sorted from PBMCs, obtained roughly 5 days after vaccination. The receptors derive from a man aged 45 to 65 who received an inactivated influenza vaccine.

CDR3 amino acids: CASSSLREQFF. As DNA, the CDR3 is TGTGCCAGCAGCTCCTTACGTGAGCAGTTCTTC. The gene calls are TRBV7-2 and TRBJ2-1, with D uncertain. V shed 4 bases and J shed 9 bases, with 7 bases lying between them. There are 11 residues in the CDR3. CDR1 is SGHTA and CDR2 is FQGNSA in the germline V gene. The full variable domain, in which reference TRBV7-2 and TRBJ2-1 provide the parts outside the CDR3, is GAGVSQSPSNKVTEKGKDVELRCDPISGHTALYWYRQSLGQGLEFLIYFQGNSAPDKSGLPSDRFSAERTGGSVSTLTIQRTQQEDSAVYLCASSSLREQFFGPGTRLTVL.

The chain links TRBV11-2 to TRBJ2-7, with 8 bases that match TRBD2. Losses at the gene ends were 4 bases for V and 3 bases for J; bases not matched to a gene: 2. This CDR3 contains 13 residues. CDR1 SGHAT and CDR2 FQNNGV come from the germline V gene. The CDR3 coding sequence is TGTGCCAGCAGCTCAGCGGGAGTCTACGAGCAGTACTTC. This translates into CASSSAGVYEQYF.

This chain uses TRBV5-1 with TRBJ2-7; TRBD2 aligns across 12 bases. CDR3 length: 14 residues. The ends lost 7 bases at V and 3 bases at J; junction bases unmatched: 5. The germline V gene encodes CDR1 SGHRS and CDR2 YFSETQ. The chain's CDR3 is CASSGLAGFYEQYF. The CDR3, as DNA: TGCGCCAGCTCCGGACTAGCGGGGTTCTACGAGCAGTACTTC.

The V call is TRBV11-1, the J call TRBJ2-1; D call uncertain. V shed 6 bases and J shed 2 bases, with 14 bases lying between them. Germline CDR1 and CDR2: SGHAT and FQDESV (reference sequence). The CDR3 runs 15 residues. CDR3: CASRRQSNPYNEQFF. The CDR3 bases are TGTGCCAGCAGAAGGCAGAGTAACCCCTACAATGAGCAGTTCTTC.

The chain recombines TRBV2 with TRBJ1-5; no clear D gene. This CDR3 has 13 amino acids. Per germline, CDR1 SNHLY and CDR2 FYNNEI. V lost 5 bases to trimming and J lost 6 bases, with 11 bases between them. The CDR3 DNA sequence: TGTGCCAGCAGTTTAGACACCGGTCAGCCCCAGCATTTT. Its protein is CASSLDTGQPQHF.

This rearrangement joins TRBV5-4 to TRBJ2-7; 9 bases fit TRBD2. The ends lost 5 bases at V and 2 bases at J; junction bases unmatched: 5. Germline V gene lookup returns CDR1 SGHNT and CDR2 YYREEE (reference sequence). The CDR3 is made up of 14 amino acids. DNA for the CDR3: TGTGCCAGCAGGAAAGCGGGGGGAACCTACGAGCAGTACTTC. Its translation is CASRKAGGTYEQYF.

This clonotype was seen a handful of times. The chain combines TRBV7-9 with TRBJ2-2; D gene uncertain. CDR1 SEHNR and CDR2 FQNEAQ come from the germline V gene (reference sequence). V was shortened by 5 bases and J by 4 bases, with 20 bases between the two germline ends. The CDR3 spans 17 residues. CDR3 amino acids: CASSRIKDGTFTGELFF. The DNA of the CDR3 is TGTGCCAGCAGCCGAATTAAGGACGGCACTTTCACCGGGGAGCTGTTTTTT.

Here the CDR3 reads CASSQEQAPGETQYF. DNA of the CDR3: TGCGCCAGCAGCCAAGAGCAGGCTCCAGGGGAGACCCAGTACTTC. This sequence joins TRBV4-1 and TRBJ2-5; D perhaps matches TRBD1 (5 bases). This CDR3 is 15 amino acids long. Trimming stripped 0 bases from V and 5 bases from J, with 13 bases between. Germline CDR1 and CDR2: MGHRA and YSYEKL.

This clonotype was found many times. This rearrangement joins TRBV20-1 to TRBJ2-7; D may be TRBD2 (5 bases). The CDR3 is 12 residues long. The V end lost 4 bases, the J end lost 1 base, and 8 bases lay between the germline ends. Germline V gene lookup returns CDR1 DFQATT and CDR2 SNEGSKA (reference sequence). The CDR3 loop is CSANSASYEQYF. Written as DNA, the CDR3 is TGCAGTGCTAATAGCGCGTCCTACGAGCAGTACTTC.

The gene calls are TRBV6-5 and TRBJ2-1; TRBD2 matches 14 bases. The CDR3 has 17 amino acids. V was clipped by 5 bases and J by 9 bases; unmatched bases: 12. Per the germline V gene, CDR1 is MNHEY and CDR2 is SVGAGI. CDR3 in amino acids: CASSNLQGLAGDTEQFF. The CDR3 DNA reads TGTGCCAGCAGTAACCTCCAGGGACTAGCGGGAGATACTGAGCAGTTCTTC.

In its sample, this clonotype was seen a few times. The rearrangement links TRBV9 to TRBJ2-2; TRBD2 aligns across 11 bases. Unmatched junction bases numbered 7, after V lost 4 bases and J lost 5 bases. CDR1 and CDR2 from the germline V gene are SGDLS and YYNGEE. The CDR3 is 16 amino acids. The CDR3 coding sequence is TGTGCCAGCAGCCCGCCCGGGACTAGCGGAACCGGGGAGCTGTTTTTT. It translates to CASSPPGTSGTGELFF.